This TCR beta chain appears in the sequencing data of a study of blood T cell repertoires in COVID-19. Study context: Samples representing acute and convalescent COVID-19 were sourced from the United States, Italy and Spain. PBMCs, B-cell-depleted T cells, or T cells were the source of the cDNA or gDNA that made up the material.

Trimming cost V 7 bases and J 4 bases; bases outside gene matches: 5. Germline V gene lookup returns CDR1 MNHEY and CDR2 SMNVEV (reference sequence). This CDR3 contains 14 residues. How the authors handled the data: Counts of nucleated cells, estimated from reference gene primer amplification, were obtained. Using immunoSEQ multiplex PCR, the repertoire was profiled, and TCRdb retains in-frame clones only, with some absent. Clone size and the V and J calls come from that table; the DNA yielded D and trimming. The sample lists some 45,000 clones; 80% to 90% were seen once. The rearrangement uses TRBV27 and TRBJ2-3; 10 nucleotides agree with TRBD1. This clonotype was sampled from a human donor in a cohort sampled during active COVID-19. The sample was peripheral blood. The CDR3 DNA is TGTGCCAGCATTAACGGACAGGGGGCAGATACGCAGTATTTT. Translation gives CASINGQGADTQYF.